The present TCR beta chain was sequenced within a study of identical twins. Overall study results and limits: Alpha sequences out of frame and shared by twins had excess low generation probability. With abundant cord blood beta clonotypes, insertions were fewer; memory repertoires showed no such pattern. The authors noted that invariant MAIT and iNKT cells could partly confound zero-insertion analyses. Out-of-frame sharing of TCR alpha in monozygotic twins was underestimated by models.

TCRdb fed the 5' RACE reads into MiXCR, producing one record per CDR3 protein. The sample holds 1,800,000 or so distinct CDR3 sequences, under 35% seen once. This clonotype has just a few counts. Antigen unknown. CDR3 size: 15 residues. V usage is TRBV21-1 and J usage is TRBJ2-3; the tabulated D call, TRBD2, remains unverified against the DNA. TRBV21-1 is a listed pseudogene. This sequence was found in a newborn girl in good health. Specimen: cord blood. The CDR3 nucleotides are TGTGCCAAGGACAGGGCTAGCGGGAGTCCCGATACGCAGTATTTT. Protein product: CAKDRASGSPDTQYF.